This record looks at one T cell receptor (beta chain) sequence and its context. This sample was included in a study of blood T cell repertoires in COVID-19. Study-level background: The United States, Italy and Spain were the sources of the acute and convalescent COVID-19 samples. Sample material is recorded as cDNA or gDNA derived from T cells, B-cell-depleted T cells, or PBMCs.

Original analysis: The authors estimated nucleated cell counts from reference gene primer amplification. Clones were sequenced by immunoSEQ multiplex PCR, and TCRdb holds only the in-frame ones, with some missing. V, J and clone size were drawn from that table, and D and trimming were deduced from the DNA. The repertoire holds under 250,000 clones, with around 87% as singletons. Germline V lookup: CDR1 MNHEY, CDR2 SMNVEV (reference sequence). The CDR3 has 18 residues. V was cut by 1 base and J by 0 bases, with 16 bases left in between. The material sequenced was peripheral blood. The clonotype originates from a woman aged 70-85 years with active or convalescent COVID-19. This chain joins TRBV27 and TRBJ1-5; a weak D match, TRBD1 (5 bases). CDR3 residues: CASSLWGGGKYSNQPQHF. The CDR3 region has the DNA TGTGCCAGCAGTTTATGGGGTGGGGGGAAATATAGCAATCAGCCCCAGCATTTT.